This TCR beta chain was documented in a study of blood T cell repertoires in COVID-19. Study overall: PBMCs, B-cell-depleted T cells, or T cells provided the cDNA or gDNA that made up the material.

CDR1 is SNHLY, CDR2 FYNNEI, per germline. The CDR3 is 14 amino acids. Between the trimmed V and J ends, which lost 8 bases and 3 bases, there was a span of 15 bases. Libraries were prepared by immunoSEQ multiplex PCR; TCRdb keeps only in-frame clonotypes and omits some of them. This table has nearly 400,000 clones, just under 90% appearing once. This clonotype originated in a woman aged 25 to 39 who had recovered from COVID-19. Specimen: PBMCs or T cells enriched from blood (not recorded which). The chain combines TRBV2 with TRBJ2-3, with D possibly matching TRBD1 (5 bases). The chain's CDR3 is CASGALRNTDTQYF. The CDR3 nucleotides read TGTGCCAGCGGGGCTCTGAGGAATACAGATACGCAGTATTTT.